The clone carrying this T cell receptor beta chain was detected many times. The antigen remains unidentified. The sample belongs to a study of T cells after posttransplantation cyclophosphamide. The V and J ends lost 3 bases and 3 bases respectively, with 9 bases between them. In germline, CDR1 is MNHNS, CDR2 SASEGT. The CDR3 extends over 13 amino acids. TCRdb's table, derived via immunoSEQ multiplex PCR, lists solely in-frame clones and lacks some. Altogether under 7,000 clones were found in the sample, and no singletons occur. General study findings and limits: Donor CD8+ memory clones often dominated recipient blood repertoires at later times. Recipient CMV seropositivity and CMV reactivation strongly tracked TRB clonality. Skin or GI-infiltrating T cells shared few TRB sequences with blood.

A marrow graft followed busulfan-fludarabine conditioning, with cyclophosphamide on days +3 and +4. Sequenced material: PBMCs, taken after an allogeneic stem cell transplant with post-transplant cyclophosphamide. The chain uses TRBV6-1 and TRBJ2-7, with D perhaps TRBD1 (6 bases). This receptor was obtained from a male patient between 25 and 39 years old who received an allogeneic stem cell transplant from an unrelated donor, was CMV-positive, and had acute and chronic GVHD. Some T cells may be transferred from the graft donor. Written as DNA, the CDR3 is TGTGCCAGCAGTGAGCAACAGGGCTACGAGCAGTACTTC. Amino acids: CASSEQQGYEQYF.